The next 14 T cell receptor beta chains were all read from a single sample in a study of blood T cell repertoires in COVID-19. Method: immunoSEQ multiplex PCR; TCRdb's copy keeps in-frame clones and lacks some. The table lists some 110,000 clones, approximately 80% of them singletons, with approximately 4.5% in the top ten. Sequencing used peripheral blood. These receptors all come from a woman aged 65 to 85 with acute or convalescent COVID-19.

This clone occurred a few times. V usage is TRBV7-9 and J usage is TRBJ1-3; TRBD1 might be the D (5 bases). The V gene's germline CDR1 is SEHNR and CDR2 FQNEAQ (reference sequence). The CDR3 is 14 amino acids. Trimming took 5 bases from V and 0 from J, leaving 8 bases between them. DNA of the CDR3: TGTGCCAGCAGCCCCCAGGGCTCTGGAAACACCATATATTTT. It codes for CASSPQGSGNTIYF.

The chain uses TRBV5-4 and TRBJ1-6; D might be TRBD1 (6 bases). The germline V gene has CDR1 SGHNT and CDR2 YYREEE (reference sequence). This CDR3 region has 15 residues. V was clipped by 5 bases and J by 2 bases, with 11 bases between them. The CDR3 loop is CASRPGTPYNSPLHF. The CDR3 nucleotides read TGTGCCAGCAGACCAGGGACACCCTATAATTCACCCCTCCACTTT.

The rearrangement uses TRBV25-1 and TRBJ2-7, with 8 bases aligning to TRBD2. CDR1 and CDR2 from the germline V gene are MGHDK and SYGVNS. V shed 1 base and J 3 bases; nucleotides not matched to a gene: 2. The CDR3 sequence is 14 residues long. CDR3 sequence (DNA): TGTGCCAGCAGTGAATGGACTAGCTACTACGAGCAGTACGTC. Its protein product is CASSEWTSYYEQYV.

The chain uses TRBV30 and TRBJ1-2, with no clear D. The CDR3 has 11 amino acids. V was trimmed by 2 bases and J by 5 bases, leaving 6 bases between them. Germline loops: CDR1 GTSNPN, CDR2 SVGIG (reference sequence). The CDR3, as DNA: TGTGCCTGGAGTCAACTATATGGCTACACCTTC. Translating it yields CAWSQLYGYTF.

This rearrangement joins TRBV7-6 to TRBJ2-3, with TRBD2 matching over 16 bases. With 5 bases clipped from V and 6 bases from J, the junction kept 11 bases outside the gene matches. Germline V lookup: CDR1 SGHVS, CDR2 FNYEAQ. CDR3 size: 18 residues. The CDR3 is CASSPLPGLAGGPDTQYF. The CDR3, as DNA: TGTGCCAGCAGCCCACTCCCGGGACTAGCGGGGGGGCCTGATACGCAGTATTTT. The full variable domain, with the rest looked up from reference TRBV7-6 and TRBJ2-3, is GAGVSQSPRYKVTKRGQDVALRCDPISGHVSLYWYRQALGQGPEFLTYFNYEAQQDKSGLPNDRFSAERPEGSISTLTIQRTEQRDSAMYRCASSPLPGLAGGPDTQYFGPGTRLTVL.

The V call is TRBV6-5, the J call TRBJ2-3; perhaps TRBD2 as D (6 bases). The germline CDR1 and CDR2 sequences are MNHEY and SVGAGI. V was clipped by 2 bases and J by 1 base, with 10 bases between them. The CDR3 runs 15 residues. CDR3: CASSYGGLRTDTQYF. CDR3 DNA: TGTGCCAGCAGTTACGGGGGACTTCGCACAGATACGCAGTATTTT.

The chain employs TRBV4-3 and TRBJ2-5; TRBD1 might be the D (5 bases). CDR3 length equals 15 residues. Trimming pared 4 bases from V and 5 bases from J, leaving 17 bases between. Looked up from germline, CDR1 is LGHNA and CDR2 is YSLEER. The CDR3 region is CASSPGASAGETQYF. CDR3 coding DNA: TGCGCCAGCAGCCCTGGGGCCTCCGCAGGGGAGACCCAGTACTTC.

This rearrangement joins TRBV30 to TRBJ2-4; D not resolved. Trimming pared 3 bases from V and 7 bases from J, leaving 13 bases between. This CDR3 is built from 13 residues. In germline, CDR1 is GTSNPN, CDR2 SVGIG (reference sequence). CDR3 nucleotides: TGTGCCTGGAGCCGACTGCACGTGAACATTCAGTACTTC. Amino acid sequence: CAWSRLHVNIQYF.

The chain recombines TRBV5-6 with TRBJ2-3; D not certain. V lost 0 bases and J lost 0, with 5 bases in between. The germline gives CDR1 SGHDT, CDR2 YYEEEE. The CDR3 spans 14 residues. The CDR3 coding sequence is TGTGCCAGCAGCTTGGACCTAAGCACAGATACGCAGTATTTT. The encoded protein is CASSLDLSTDTQYF.

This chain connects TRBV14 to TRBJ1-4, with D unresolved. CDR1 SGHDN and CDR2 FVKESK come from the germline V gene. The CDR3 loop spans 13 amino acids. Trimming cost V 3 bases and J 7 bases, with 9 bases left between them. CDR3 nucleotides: TGTGCCAGCAGCCACGGCGAGGGTGAAAAACTGTTTTTT. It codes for CASSHGEGEKLFF.

CDR3 sequence: CASNDPGETQYF. The CDR3 DNA reads TGTGCCAGCAACGATCCCGGGGAGACCCAGTACTTC. The V gene is TRBV6-6, the J gene TRBJ2-5; D unresolved. Between the trimmed V and J ends, which lost 7 bases and 5 bases, there was a span of 11 bases. The V gene's germline CDR1 is MNHNY and CDR2 SVGAGI (reference sequence). The CDR3 consists of 12 residues.

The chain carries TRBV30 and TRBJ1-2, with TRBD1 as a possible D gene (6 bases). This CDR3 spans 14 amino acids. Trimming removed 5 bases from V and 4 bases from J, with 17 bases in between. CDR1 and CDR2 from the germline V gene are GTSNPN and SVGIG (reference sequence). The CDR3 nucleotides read TGTGCCTGGGGTAGGGGCAGGGACACCTATGGCTACACCTTC. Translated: CAWGRGRDTYGYTF.

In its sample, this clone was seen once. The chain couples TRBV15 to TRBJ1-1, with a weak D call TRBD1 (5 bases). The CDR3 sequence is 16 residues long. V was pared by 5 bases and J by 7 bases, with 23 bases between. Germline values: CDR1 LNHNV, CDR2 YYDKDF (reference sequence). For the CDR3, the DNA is TGTGCCACCAGCGATCTCCTGGGGGGGAGAGGGAATGAAGCTTTCTTT. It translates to CATSDLLGGRGNEAFF.

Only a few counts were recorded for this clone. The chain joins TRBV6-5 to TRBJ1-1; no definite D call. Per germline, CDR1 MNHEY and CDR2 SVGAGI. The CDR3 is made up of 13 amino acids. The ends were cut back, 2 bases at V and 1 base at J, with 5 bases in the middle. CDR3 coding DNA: TGTGCCAGCAGTTACATGAGGAACACTGAAGCTTTCTTT. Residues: CASSYMRNTEAFF.